Below, 4 T cell receptor beta chains from the same sample are listed, as sequenced in a study of shared clonotypes between healthy human individuals. This table comes from immunoSEQ multiplex PCR, and its TCRdb copy is limited to in-frame clones, with some not included. The sample lists some 2 million clones, over 85% occurring once. The sample consisted of naive CD4+ T cells sorted from blood. Indicated subset: CD45RA+ positively selected. The receptors originated from a young man in good health.

Note on this clone: Other DNA sequences in the sample encode the same CDR3. The genes are TRBV6-1 and TRBJ2-7, with D maybe TRBD2 (6 bases). Trimming took off 3 bases at V and 0 bases at J, with 9 bases between the two ends. The germline CDR1 and CDR2 sequences are MNHNS and SASEGT. The CDR3 totals 14 residues. The CDR3 DNA reads TGTGCCAGCAGTGAGGCGGGGAGCTCCTACGAGCAGTACTTC. Translating it yields CASSEAGSSYEQYF.

The chain employs TRBV30 and TRBJ1-2; 7 nucleotides match TRBD1. V lost 4 bases and J lost 1; bases outside the gene matches: 6. The CDR3 covers 14 residues. Per the germline V gene, CDR1 is GTSNPN and CDR2 is SVGIG (reference sequence). CDR3 sequence (DNA): TGTGCCTGGACCCCGGGACAGTTTAACTATGGCTACACCTTC. Translated: CAWTPGQFNYGYTF.

This clone showed up many times. V gene TRBV2 combines with J gene TRBJ2-7; a weak D match, TRBD2 (6 bases). V lost 1 base and J 6 bases, leaving 19 bases between the germline ends. In germline, CDR1 is SNHLY, CDR2 FYNNEI. The CDR3 sequence is 16 residues long. The CDR3 here is CASSEEASGLGGEQYF. CDR3 nucleotides: TGTGCCAGCAGTGAAGAAGCGTCGGGACTTGGTGGCGAGCAGTACTTC.

The chain employs TRBV30 and TRBJ2-7, with D possibly TRBD1 on 6 matching bases. This CDR3 has 15 amino acids. With 4 bases removed from V and 1 base from J, the gap between germline ends came to 17 bases. Per the germline V gene, CDR1 is GTSNPN and CDR2 is SVGIG (reference sequence). CDR3 nucleotides: TGTGCCTGGAATAATAGATGGACAGAGTCCTACGAGCAGTACTTC. It specifies CAWNNRWTESYEQYF.